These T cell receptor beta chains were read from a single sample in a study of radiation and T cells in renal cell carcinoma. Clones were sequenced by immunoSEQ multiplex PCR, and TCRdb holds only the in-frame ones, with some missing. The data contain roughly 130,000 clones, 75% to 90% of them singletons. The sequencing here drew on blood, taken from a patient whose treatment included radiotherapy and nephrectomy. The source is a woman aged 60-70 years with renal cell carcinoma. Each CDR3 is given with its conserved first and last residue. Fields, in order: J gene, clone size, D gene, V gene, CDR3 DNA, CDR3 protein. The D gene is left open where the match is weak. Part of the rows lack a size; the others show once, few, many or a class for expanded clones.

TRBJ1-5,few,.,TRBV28,TGTGCCAGCAGTCCCTGGGCAGGGATTAGCAATCAGCCCCAGCATTTT,CASSPWAGISNQPQHF
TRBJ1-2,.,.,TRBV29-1,TGCAGTTTCAGGGGCAGTAACTATGGCTACACCTTC,CSFRGSNYGYTF
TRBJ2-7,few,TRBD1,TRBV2,TGTGCCAGCAGGGGACAGGGTACATCCTACGAGCAGTACTTC,CASRGQGTSYEQYF
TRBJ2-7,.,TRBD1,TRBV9,TGTGCCAGCAGCGTCTCGGGACAGGGCTCCTACGAGCAGTACTTC,CASSVSGQGSYEQYF
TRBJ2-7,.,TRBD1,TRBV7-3,TGTGCCAGCAGCTTACGGCCAGGGGGTGGGGAGCAGTACTTC,CASSLRPGGGEQYF
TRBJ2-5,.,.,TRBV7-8,TGTGCCAGCAGCTTGCGGGGGGGGACAGGCCAAGAGACCCAGTACTTC,CASSLRGGTGQETQYF
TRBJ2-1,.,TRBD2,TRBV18,TGTGCCAGCTCACTGACACGACTAGCGGGAGGTTGGAATGAGCAGTTCTTC,CASSLTRLAGGWNEQFF
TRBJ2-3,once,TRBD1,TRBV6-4,TGTGCCAGCAGTGATCGGACAGGAAGCACAGATACGCAGTATTTT,CASSDRTGSTDTQYF
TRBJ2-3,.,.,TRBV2,TGTGCCAGCACCTGGCCGAGCACAGATACGCAGTATTTT,CASTWPSTDTQYF
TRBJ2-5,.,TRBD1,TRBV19,TGTGCCAGTAGTACCCCGGGGACAGATCAAGAGACCCAGTACTTC,CASSTPGTDQETQYF
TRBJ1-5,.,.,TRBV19,TGTGCCAGTAGCCCCCCGACAGGCCGTTCGCCCCAGCATTTT,CASSPPTGRSPQHF
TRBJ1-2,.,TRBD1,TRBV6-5,TGTGCCAGCAGTCCAGGGACAGGTCTCTATGGCTACACCTTC,CASSPGTGLYGYTF
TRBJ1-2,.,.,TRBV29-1,TGCAGCGTTGAGGAAGGGTATGGCTACACCTTC,CSVEEGYGYTF
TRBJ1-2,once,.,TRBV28,TGTGCCAGCAGCCGGCCGGGGGCCTATGGCTACACCTTC,CASSRPGAYGYTF
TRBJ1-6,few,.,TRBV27,TGTGCCAGCAGTTTAAGAGGAGCGTTCGCAAATTCACCCCTCCACTTT,CASSLRGAFANSPLHF
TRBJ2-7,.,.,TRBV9,TGTGCCAGCAGCGTAGAACTATCCGCTTACGAGCAGTACTTC,CASSVELSAYEQYF
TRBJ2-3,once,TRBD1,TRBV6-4,TGTGCCAGCAGTGAGGGGACAGGGATCACAGATACGCAGTATTTT,CASSEGTGITDTQYF
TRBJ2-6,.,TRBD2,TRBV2,TGTGCCAGCAGGGTTGCTAGCGGCCATGCGGGGGCCAACGTCCTGACTTTC,CASRVASGHAGANVLTF
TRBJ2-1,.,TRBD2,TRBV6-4,TGTGCCAGCAGTGCGAGGGAGGGTCTAGAGCAGTTCTTC,CASSAREGLEQFF
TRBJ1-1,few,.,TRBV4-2,TGTGCCAGCAGCCAAGGGACAGACACTGAAGCTTTCTTT,CASSQGTDTEAFF
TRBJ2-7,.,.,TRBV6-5,TGTGCCGGCTTAGGCCGGGACTACGAGCAGTACTTC,CAGLGRDYEQYF
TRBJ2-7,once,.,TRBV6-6,TGTGCCAGCAGTTACGTAGGAGTAGGTTACGAGCAGTACTTC,CASSYVGVGYEQYF
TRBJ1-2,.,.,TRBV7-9,TGTGCCAGCAGCTTAGACGTCAATGGCTACACCTTC,CASSLDVNGYTF
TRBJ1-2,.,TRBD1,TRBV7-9,TGTGCCAGCAGCTTGGGGGCGGGACAGGGAGACTATGGCTACACCTTC,CASSLGAGQGDYGYTF
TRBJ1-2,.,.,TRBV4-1,TGCGCCAGCAGCCAAACACAGACACCCTATGGCTACACCTTC,CASSQTQTPYGYTF
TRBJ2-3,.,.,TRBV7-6,TGTGCCAGCAGCTTAGCAGGGGGCACAGATACGCAGTATTTT,CASSLAGGTDTQYF
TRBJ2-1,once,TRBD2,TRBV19,TGTGCCAGTAGCCCGGACCGACTAGCGGGAGCCGAGCAGTTCTTC,CASSPDRLAGAEQFF
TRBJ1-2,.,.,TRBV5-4,TGTGCCAGCAGCTTACAGGGAACCGGGGGCTACACCTTC,CASSLQGTGGYTF
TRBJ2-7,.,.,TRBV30,TGTGCCTGGAGTGTGGGGTTAGCGGTTTCCTACGAGCAGTACTTC,CAWSVGLAVSYEQYF
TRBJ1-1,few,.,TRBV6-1,TGTGCCAGCAGTCCCCCAGGGGACCGTCGTTTAGGGGCTTTCTTT,CASSPPGDRRLGAFF
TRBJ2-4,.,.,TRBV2,TGTGCCAGCATAGGGGAAAAGGTTAGGAACATTCAGTACTTC,CASIGEKVRNIQYF
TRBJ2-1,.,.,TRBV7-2,TGTGCCAGCAGCTTAGTTGGCGGAGGCCTCTCCTACAATGAGCAGTTCTTC,CASSLVGGGLSYNEQFF
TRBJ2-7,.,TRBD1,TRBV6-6,TGTGCCAGCAGTTACTCGACAGGGTCAACCTACGAGCAGTACTTC,CASSYSTGSTYEQYF
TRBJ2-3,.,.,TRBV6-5,TGTGCCAGCAGTGAAGGGTTCTACGGGCAGTATTTT,CASSEGFYGQYF
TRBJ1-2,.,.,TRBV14,TGTGCCAGCAGCCAAGTCACAGGGTGGCGTGGCTACACCTTC,CASSQVTGWRGYTF
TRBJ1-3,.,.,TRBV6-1,TGTGCCAGCACAGACTCTGGAAACACCATATATTTT,CASTDSGNTIYF
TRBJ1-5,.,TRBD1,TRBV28,TGTGCCAGCAGACCTCCAGGGGGCTCGAATCAGCCCCAGCATTTT,CASRPPGGSNQPQHF
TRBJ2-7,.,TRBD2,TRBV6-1,TGTGCCAGCAGAAGACTAGCGGGAGGTGGCGACGAGCAGTACTTC,CASRRLAGGGDEQYF
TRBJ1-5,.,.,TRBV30,TGTGCCTGGAGTCTGGAGAGCAATCAGCCCCAGCATTTT,CAWSLESNQPQHF
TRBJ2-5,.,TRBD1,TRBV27,TGTGCCAGCAGACTCCCCGCAGGGGGCTTGTACTTC,CASRLPAGGLYF
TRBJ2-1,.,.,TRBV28,TGTGCCAGCAGCTTGGACATTTCCTACAATGAGCAGTTCTTC,CASSLDISYNEQFF
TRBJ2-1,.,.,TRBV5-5,TGTGCCAGCACCTTCTCCTACAATGAGCAGTTCTTC,CASTFSYNEQFF
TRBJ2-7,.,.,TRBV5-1,TGCGCCAGCAGCCTTGACACCGGAACTGGTTACGAGCAGTACTTC,CASSLDTGTGYEQYF
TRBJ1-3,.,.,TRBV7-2,TGTGCCAGCAGCTTAGCAAGACACTCTGGAAACACCATATATTTT,CASSLARHSGNTIYF
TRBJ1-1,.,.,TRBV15,TGTGCCACCAGCAGTGACAGAATGAACACTGAAGCTTTCTTT,CATSSDRMNTEAFF
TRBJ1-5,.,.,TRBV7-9,TGTGCCAGCAGCTTAGCGGGGGTCGGGAGCAATCAGCCCCAGCATTTT,CASSLAGVGSNQPQHF
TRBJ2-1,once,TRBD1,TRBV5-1,TGCGCCAGCAGCATGGACAGGGGTATCGATGAGCAGTTCTTC,CASSMDRGIDEQFF
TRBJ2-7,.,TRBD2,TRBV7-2,TGTGCCAGCAGCTTAGCGAAACTAGCGGGAGCGGATGAGCAGTACTTC,CASSLAKLAGADEQYF
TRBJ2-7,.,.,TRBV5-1,TGCGCCAGCAGAACAACCTCGGACGGGCCCTACGAGCAGTACTTC,CASRTTSDGPYEQYF
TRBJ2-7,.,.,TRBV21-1,TGTGCCAGCAGCAGGGCGGACAGGATCTCCTACGAGCAGTACTTC,CASSRADRISYEQYF
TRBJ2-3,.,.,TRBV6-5,TGTGCCAGCACCGCCGCGACTAGCACAGATACGCAGTATTTT,CASTAATSTDTQYF
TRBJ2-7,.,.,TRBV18,TGTGCCAGCCGTTCAGGGACGCAGGGCGGGGAGCAGTACTTC,CASRSGTQGGEQYF
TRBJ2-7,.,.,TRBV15,TGTGCCACCAGCAGAGCAGGGGTCTCCTACGAGCAGTACTTC,CATSRAGVSYEQYF